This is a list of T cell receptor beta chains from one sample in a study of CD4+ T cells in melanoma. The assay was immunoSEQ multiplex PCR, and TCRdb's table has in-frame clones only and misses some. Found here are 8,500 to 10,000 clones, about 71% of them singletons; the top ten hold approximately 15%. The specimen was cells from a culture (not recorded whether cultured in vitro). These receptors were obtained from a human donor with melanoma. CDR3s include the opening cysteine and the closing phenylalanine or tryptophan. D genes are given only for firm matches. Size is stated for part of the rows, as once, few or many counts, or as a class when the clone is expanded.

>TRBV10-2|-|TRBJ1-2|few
CASRETAGEARLTF
TGCGCCAGCAGGGAGACGGCAGGGGAAGCCCGTCTCACCTTC
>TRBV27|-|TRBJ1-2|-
CASSPGSYGYTF
TGTGCCAGCAGTCCGGGATCGTATGGCTACACCTTC
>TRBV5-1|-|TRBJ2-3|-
CASSLDPGAGPDTQYF
TGCGCCAGCAGCTTGGACCCGGGGGCCGGACCCGATACGCAGTATTTT
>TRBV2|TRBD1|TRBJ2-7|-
CAIWTGAYEQYF
TGTGCCATCTGGACAGGAGCCTACGAGCAGTACTTC
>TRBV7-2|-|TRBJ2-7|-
CASSLVRRFGGPSTEQYF
TGTGCCAGCAGCTTAGTGAGGCGGTTCGGCGGGCCCTCTACGGAGCAGTACTTC
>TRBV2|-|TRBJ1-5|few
CASSEELGPDQPQHF
TGTGCCAGCAGTGAAGAGTTGGGGCCCGATCAGCCCCAGCATTTT
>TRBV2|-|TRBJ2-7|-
CASSEAQGTYEQYF
TGTGCCAGCAGTGAAGCACAGGGAACCTACGAGCAGTACTTC
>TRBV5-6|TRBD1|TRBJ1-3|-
CASSLLGQGSGNTIYF
TGTGCCAGCAGCTTACTTGGACAGGGCTCTGGAAACACCATATATTTT
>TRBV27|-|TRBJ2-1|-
CASSPTLWGGMRQFF
TGTGCCAGCAGCCCCACGCTATGGGGGGGCATGCGGCAGTTCTTC
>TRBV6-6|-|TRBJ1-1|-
CASSDRTEMNTEAFF
TGTGCCAGCAGTGACCGGACAGAAATGAACACTGAAGCTTTCTTT
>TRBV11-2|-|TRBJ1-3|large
CASSSITSGNTIYF
TGTGCCAGCAGCTCTATTACCTCTGGAAACACCATATATTTT
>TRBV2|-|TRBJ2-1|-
CASTLGGVSSYNEQFF
TGTGCCAGCACCCTGGGCGGGGTGAGCTCCTACAATGAGCAGTTCTTC
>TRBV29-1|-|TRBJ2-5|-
CSGSRRQETQYF
TGCAGCGGATCCAGGCGGCAAGAGACCCAGTACTTC
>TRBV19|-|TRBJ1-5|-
CASSIRDTYSNQPQHF
TGTGCCAGTAGTATAAGGGACACATATAGCAATCAGCCCCAGCATTTT
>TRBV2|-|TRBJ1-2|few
CASSTGRSVYGYTF
TGTGCCAGCAGTACAGGGAGGTCTGTCTATGGCTACACCTTC
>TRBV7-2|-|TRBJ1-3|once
CASSDNGRDSGNTIYF
TGTGCCAGCAGCGATAACGGACGCGACTCTGGAAACACCATATATTTT
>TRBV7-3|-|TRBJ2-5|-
CASSFVGGLETQYF
TGTGCCAGCAGCTTTGTGGGGGGCTTAGAGACCCAGTACTTC
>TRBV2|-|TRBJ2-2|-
CASSVQVTQTGELFF
TGTGCCAGCAGTGTTCAGGTCACACAAACCGGGGAGCTGTTTTTT
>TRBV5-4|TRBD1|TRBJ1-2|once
CASSLGQGGFAVYGYTF
TGTGCCAGCAGCCTCGGACAGGGCGGTTTCGCAGTCTATGGCTACACCTTC
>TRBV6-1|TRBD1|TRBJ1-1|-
CASSRDRMNTEAFF
TGTGCCAGCAGCCGGGACAGGATGAACACTGAAGCTTTCTTT
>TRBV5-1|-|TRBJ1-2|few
CASSLDHMGYTF
TGCGCCAGCAGCTTGGATCATATGGGCTACACCTTC
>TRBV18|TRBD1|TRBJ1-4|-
CASSPLQGNEKLFF
TGTGCCAGCTCACCGTTACAGGGGAATGAAAAACTGTTTTTT
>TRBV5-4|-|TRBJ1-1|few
CASSLPRQGPPEAFF
TGTGCCAGCAGCCTCCCGAGGCAGGGCCCGCCTGAAGCTTTCTTT
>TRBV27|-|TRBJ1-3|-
CASSQSRGSGNTIYF
TGTGCCAGCTCCCAATCGCGGGGCTCTGGAAACACCATATATTTT
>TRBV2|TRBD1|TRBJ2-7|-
CASSEMDRGLFEQYF
TGTGCCAGCAGTGAAATGGACAGGGGATTGTTCGAGCAGTACTTC
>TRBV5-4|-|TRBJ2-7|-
CASRFAGSPAYEQYF
TGTGCCAGCAGGTTCGCTGGGTCCCCGGCCTACGAGCAGTACTTC
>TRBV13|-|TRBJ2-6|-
CASSPTGGANVLTF
TGTGCCAGCAGCCCGACGGGGGGGGCCAACGTCCTGACTTTC
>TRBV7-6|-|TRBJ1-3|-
CASSATRVSSGNTIYF
TGTGCCAGCAGCGCCACTCGAGTAAGCTCTGGAAACACCATATATTTT
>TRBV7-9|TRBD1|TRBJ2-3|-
CASSLRGQVGTDTQYF
TGTGCCAGCAGCTTGCGGGGACAGGTCGGGACAGATACGCAGTATTTT
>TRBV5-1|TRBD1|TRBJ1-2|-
CASSLAAGGNYGYTF
TGCGCCAGCAGCTTGGCCGCAGGGGGCAACTATGGCTACACCTTC
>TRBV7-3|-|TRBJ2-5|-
CASSLTRLETQYF
TGTGCCAGCAGCTTAACGCGGTTAGAGACCCAGTACTTC
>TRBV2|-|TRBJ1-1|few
CASSAWLGTEAFF
TGTGCCAGCAGTGCGTGGCTGGGCACTGAAGCTTTCTTT
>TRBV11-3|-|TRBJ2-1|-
CASSGGPGSYNEQFF
TGTGCCAGCAGCGGGGGGCCGGGCTCCTACAATGAGCAGTTCTTC
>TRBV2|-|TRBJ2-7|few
CASSATGLGYEQYF
TGTGCCAGCAGTGCAACGGGACTCGGCTACGAGCAGTACTTC
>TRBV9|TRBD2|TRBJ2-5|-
CASSPRAGGETQYF
TGTGCCAGCAGCCCAAGAGCGGGGGGAGAGACCCAGTACTTC
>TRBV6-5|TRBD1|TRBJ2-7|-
CASSYRGQGYEQYF
TGTGCCAGCAGTTACAGGGGACAGGGGTACGAGCAGTACTTC
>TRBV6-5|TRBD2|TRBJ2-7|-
CASSRRGGEGEQYF
TGTGCCAGCAGTAGGCGGGGCGGGGAGGGAGAGCAGTACTTC
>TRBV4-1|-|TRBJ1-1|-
CASSQDWNANTEAFF
TGCGCCAGCAGCCAAGATTGGAACGCGAACACTGAAGCTTTCTTT
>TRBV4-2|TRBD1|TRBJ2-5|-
CASSLQGGTGETQYF
TGTGCCAGCAGCCTACAGGGGGGAACCGGGGAGACCCAGTACTTC
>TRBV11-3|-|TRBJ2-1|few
CASSLDSNEQFF
TGTGCCAGCAGCTTAGATAGCAATGAGCAGTTCTTC
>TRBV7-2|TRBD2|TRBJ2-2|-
CASSQATSGGTGELFF
TGTGCCAGCAGCCAAGCGACTAGCGGGGGGACCGGGGAGCTGTTTTTT
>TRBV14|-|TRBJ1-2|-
CASSQGAYYGYTF
TGTGCCAGCAGCCAAGGCGCCTACTATGGCTACACCTTC
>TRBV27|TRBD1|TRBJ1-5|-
CASSLGTGGMMDNQPQHF
TGTGCCAGCAGTTTAGGGACAGGGGGTATGATGGACAATCAGCCCCAGCATTTT
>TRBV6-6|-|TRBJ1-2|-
CASSYQYTQNGYTF
TGTGCCAGCAGTTACCAATACACACAGAATGGCTACACCTTC
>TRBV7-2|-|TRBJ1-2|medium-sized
CASSFLANYGYTF
TGTGCCAGCAGCTTTTTGGCTAACTATGGCTACACCTTC
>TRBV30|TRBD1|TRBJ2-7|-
CACGTAIYEQYF
TGTGCCTGTGGGACAGCAATCTACGAGCAGTACTTC
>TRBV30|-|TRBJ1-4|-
CAWSVRRGRSEKLFF
TGTGCCTGGAGTGTACGTAGGGGCAGGAGTGAAAAACTGTTTTTT
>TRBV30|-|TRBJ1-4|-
CAWSSAATNEKLFF
TGTGCCTGGAGTTCGGCTGCAACTAATGAAAAACTGTTTTTT
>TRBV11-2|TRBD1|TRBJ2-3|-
CARKGQGSDTQYF
TGTGCCAGGAAGGGACAGGGCTCAGATACGCAGTATTTT
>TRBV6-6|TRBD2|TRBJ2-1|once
CAGGGSSYNEQFF
TGTGCCGGTGGCGGGAGCTCCTACAATGAGCAGTTCTTC
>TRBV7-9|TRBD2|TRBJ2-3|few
CASSHGSGGEDTQYF
TGTGCCAGCAGCCACGGTAGCGGGGGTGAAGATACGCAGTATTTT
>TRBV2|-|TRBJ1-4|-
CASKGGLNEKLFF
TGTGCCAGCAAGGGGGGGCTTAACGAAAAACTGTTTTTT
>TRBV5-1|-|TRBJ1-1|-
CASSEGLEREAFF
TGCGCCAGCAGCGAAGGGTTGGAGAGAGAAGCTTTCTTT
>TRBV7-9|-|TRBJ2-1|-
CASSLEARVWQFF
TGTGCCAGCAGCTTAGAAGCTAGGGTTTGGCAGTTCTTC
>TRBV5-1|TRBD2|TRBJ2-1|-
CASSFRLAGAYNEQFF
TGCGCCAGCAGCTTTCGACTAGCGGGGGCCTACAATGAGCAGTTCTTC
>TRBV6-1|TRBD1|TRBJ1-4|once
CASSEEGTGNEKLFF
TGTGCCAGCAGTGAGGAGGGGACAGGGAATGAAAAACTGTTTTTT
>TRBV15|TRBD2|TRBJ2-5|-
CATSKRTRQETQYF
TGTGCCACCAGCAAACGGACTAGACAAGAGACCCAGTACTTC
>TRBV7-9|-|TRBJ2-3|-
CASSFDSPSTDTQYF
TGTGCCAGCAGCTTCGACAGCCCTAGCACAGATACGCAGTATTTT